What follows describes a single T cell receptor (beta chain). The antigen it binds to is not known. Base qualities were left out, and no much larger clone turns up one base away. Taken from the germline V gene (reference sequence), the CDR1 and CDR2 loops are GTSNPN and SVGIG. V loses 1 base, J loses 2 bases, and the germline ends lie 8 bases apart. Including the terminal cysteine and phenylalanine, the CDR3 comprises 14 residues. Solely the CDR3 DNA is kept, with 42 bases framed from the first base. Donors were healthy HIV-negative adults with no recently reported acute infections or vaccinations. All donors were Caucasian adults living in Nashville, Tennessee, USA. CD4+ T cells were enriched through magnetic negative selection, after which naive cells were positively selected on CD45RA and the remaining negative fraction served as the memory subset. After blood collection by leukapheresis, PBMCs were isolated using Ficoll-Histopaque density gradient centrifugation and then cryopreserved in the vapor phase of liquid nitrogen. Analytical flow cytometry was used to check the purity and quantity of every magnetically sorted T cell population. Genomic DNA was isolated from every sorted fraction and measured by UV absorbance on a Nanodrop 2000c.

The data were obtained in a study of shared clonotypes between healthy human individuals (dated by TCRdb to between 2020 and 2021). About the full investigation: The cohort included three men and a couple of women between 18 and 49 years of age. Per donor, leukapheresis produced somewhere between about 0.9 and 9.5 billion PBMCs. For each donor, CD4 naive and CD4 memory were each run on three plates, CD8 naive on two plates, and CD8 memory on one plate. Libraries were prepared and TCR repertoires were sequenced by different laboratories using diverse techniques, in order to increase sequencing depth and limit assay-specific biases. The study deeply sequenced blood TCR repertoires of several healthy adults to estimate repertoire size and the extent of clonotype sharing between individuals. Results and caveats for the whole study, not just this receptor: Incomplete sequencing was indicated by rarefaction of sorted-subset datasets, despite the large sequencing depth. Sharing across a few donors was observed for around 5% of naive CD4, 3% to 3.5% of naive CD8, 2% to 2.5% of memory CD4, and less than 0.45% of memory CD8 clonotypes. Because the study included a small number of donors, the genetic and exposure-history diversity represented was limited. Compared with non-shared clonotypes, the clonotypes found in all four sorted-subset donors had higher generation probabilities. Larger estimated clonotype richness was generally found for naive subsets than for memory subsets. Only blood was sampled, and tissue TCR repertoires likely differ from those in blood. Pairwise subsampling indicated that sequencing depth was expected to affect the degree of clonotype sharing among donors.

Using the deep immunoSEQ assay, multiplex PCR amplified TCR CDR3 regions from genomic DNA. Genomic DNA extracted from each cell subset was distributed evenly over all wells of several immunoSEQ 96-well plates, and each plate served as one replicate. For sorted subsets, each replicate PCR was loaded with approximately 0.2 ug genomic DNA, equivalent to 30,000 or so T cell genomes. The purified libraries were quantified using a Qubit 3.0 fluorometer, sized with a Bioanalyzer 2100, and then quantified again using the KAPA Library Quantification kit. A separate single-read 150-cycle Illumina NextSeq 550 flow cell was used to sequence each immunoSEQ 96-well plate. As for the original processing: The immunoSEQ output contained only junctional sequences without quality scores, so filtering could not match that applied to full-length reads. To assign V/J genes and CDR3, sequences were annotated against IMGT germline references using PyIR, a Python wrapper for IgBLAST v1.9. Reads were removed for weak V/J assignments (E-value above 1e-6), missing CDR3, stop codons, out-of-frame junctions, or ambiguous translated residues. V3J clonotypes were defined by identical inferred V gene, J gene, and CDR3 amino acid sequence. The percentage overlap between two repertoires was calculated by dividing the number of shared unique clonotypes by the size of the smaller repertoire. Three approaches were used to assess repertoire richness: RTK rarefaction, the Chao1 estimator, and Recon v2.1 estimates of unobserved clonotypes. OLGA was used to compute generation probabilities for all TCRbeta clonotypes that the gDNA method yielded from a handful of donors. TCRdb obtained this table from immuneACCESS and retained in-frame rearrangements with V and J assigned. These tables miss some clones; where compared with another copy, unresolved V genes account for less than half of the shortfall, and the remainder is unexplained. V and J calls and clone size come straight from that table; D and trimming were deduced from the DNA. Here the sample has 2,100,000 or so clones; 95% occur a single time. Around 0.13% of the sample is taken by the ten largest.

The V and J segments used are TRBV30 and TRBJ1-4; 5 matching bases give a weak D call of TRBD1. Material: naive CD4+ T cells sorted from blood. Taken with the paper, the label for cell subset or site translates to: CD45RA+ positively selected. The origin of this receptor is a man in his late teens or twenties in good health. The CDR3 is CAWSAGITNEKLFF. The nucleotide sequence is TGTGCCTGGAGTGCAGGGATCACTAATGAAAAACTGTTTTTT.